The rows below give T cell receptor beta chains drawn from one sample of a study of blood T cell repertoires in COVID-19. Sequenced by immunoSEQ multiplex PCR; TCRdb stores in-frame clones only, minus some. The sample yields some 530,000 clones, 80% to 90% seen once. The sample consisted of peripheral blood. The source of these receptors is a human donor in a cohort sampled during active COVID-19. CDR3s leave out the opening cysteine and the closing phenylalanine or tryptophan.

v_call: TRBV7-2; cdr3_length: 15; j_call: TRBJ2-5; cdr3_aa: ASSPSGSYVGGETQY
v_call: TRBV7-9; cdr3_length: 14; j_call: TRBJ2-1; cdr3_aa: ASSLGGAGGINEQF
v_call: TRBV18; cdr3_length: 16; j_call: TRBJ2-3; cdr3_aa: ASSPPGAGSGYTDTQY
v_call: TRBV30; cdr3_length: 9; j_call: TRBJ1-2; cdr3_aa: AWSGVLGYT
v_call: TRBV7-8; cdr3_length: 12; j_call: TRBJ1-2; cdr3_aa: ASSSSGTGVGYT
v_call: TRBV18; cdr3_length: 12; j_call: TRBJ2-2; cdr3_aa: ASSLLEGTGELF
v_call: TRBV7-2; cdr3_length: 13; j_call: TRBJ2-7; cdr3_aa: ASSPGTSGAYEQY
v_call: TRBV3-1/TRBV3-2; cdr3_length: 15; j_call: TRBJ2-7; cdr3_aa: ASSQDFGRRSSYEQY
v_call: TRBV28; cdr3_length: 12; j_call: TRBJ1-5; cdr3_aa: ASSFRGTYQPQH
v_call: TRBV12-3/TRBV12-4; cdr3_length: 9; j_call: TRBJ1-1; cdr3_aa: ASSFNNAAF
v_call: TRBV7-2; cdr3_length: 12; j_call: TRBJ2-7; cdr3_aa: ASSLVGYPQGQY
v_call: TRBV3-1/TRBV3-2; cdr3_length: 13; j_call: TRBJ2-3; cdr3_aa: ASSQASGRTDTQY
v_call: TRBV19; cdr3_length: 12; j_call: TRBJ2-5; cdr3_aa: ASSIMAGEETQY
v_call: TRBV9; cdr3_length: 12; j_call: TRBJ2-1; cdr3_aa: ASSPGTRGNEQF
v_call: TRBV28; cdr3_length: 11; j_call: TRBJ1-6; cdr3_aa: ASSLWENSPLH
v_call: TRBV2; cdr3_length: 12; j_call: TRBJ2-7; cdr3_aa: ASSQGQVAYEQY
v_call: TRBV19; cdr3_length: 12; j_call: TRBJ2-5; cdr3_aa: ASRLAGVGETQY
v_call: TRBV7-3; cdr3_length: 12; j_call: TRBJ2-1; cdr3_aa: ASSLSGSGDEQF
v_call: TRBV5-1; cdr3_length: 13; j_call: TRBJ2-7; cdr3_aa: ASSLGGTGVYEQY
v_call: TRBV7-3; cdr3_length: 11; j_call: TRBJ1-1; cdr3_aa: AAQEGPGAEAF
v_call: TRBV12-3/TRBV12-4; cdr3_length: 11; j_call: TRBJ1-5; cdr3_aa: ASSPTGNQPQH
v_call: TRBV7-8; cdr3_length: 12; j_call: TRBJ1-5; cdr3_aa: ASSLFRSNQPQH